Listed here is a single T cell receptor (beta chain). This CDR3 comprises 16 residues. After removal of 7 bases from V and 5 bases from J, the junction contained 14 bases not matched to a gene. The V gene's germline CDR1 is MDHEN and CDR2 SYDVKM. The data derive from a study of OX40 agonist ivuxolimab in advanced cancers. Whole-study context: Six ivuxolimab dose levels, 0.01 to 10 mg/kg, were given intravenously every 2 weeks.

Some clones are missing from TCRdb's copy, which holds only in-frame ones; the method was immunoSEQ multiplex PCR. The sample contains about 78,000 clones, roughly 91% of which appear only once. The rearrangement joins TRBV28 to TRBJ1-1; TRBD1 agrees at 9 bases. The sequence came from an adult with an advanced solid tumor such as melanoma, head and neck, liver or kidney cancer. Source: CD4+ or CD8+ T cells sorted from blood, taken in a trial of the OX40 agonist ivuxolimab. The CDR3 DNA reads TGTGCCAGCACCACTTTCGGGACAGGGAACCTAACTGAAGCTTTCTTT. Translation gives CASTTFGTGNLTEAFF. The full variable domain, in which reference TRBV28 and TRBJ1-1 provide the parts outside the CDR3, is DVKVTQSSRYLVKRTGEKVFLECVQDMDHENMFWYRQDPGLGLRLIYFSYDVKMKEKGDIPEGYSVSREKKERFSLILESASTNQTSMYLCASTTFGTGNLTEAFFGQGTRLTVV.